Listed here is a single TCR beta chain. Its antigen is currently unknown. The record originates from a study of T cell responses to AZD1222 COVID-19 vaccine. Study conclusions and caveats: Donors were mostly white British, more females; clonal diversity possibly underestimated. Spike was spanned by vaccine-associated CD4 TCRs, with dominance at 160-218 and 743-854. Receipt of two AZD1222 doses was followed by a rise in Spike-specific TCR breadth and depth.

CDR1 KGHSH and CDR2 LQKENI come from the germline V gene. The CDR3 is made up of 17 amino acids. The V end was cut by 4 bases, the J end by 3 bases, with 22 bases between. The table came from immunoSEQ multiplex PCR; TCRdb's copy has only in-frame clones and leaves some out. The sample lists approximately 180,000 clones, around 90% seen once, with 5% to 7.5% in the top ten. The specimen was peripheral blood, collected on day 0 of AZD1222 vaccination. The chain carries TRBV18 and TRBJ2-7; tentative D call: TRBD1 (7 bases). The source of this sequence is an adult in good health. CDR3 coding DNA: TGTGCCAGCTCACAGGGCAGGGACAGAGGGACTTACTACGAGCAGTACTTC. Translated: CASSQGRDRGTYYEQYF. The full variable domain, rest sourced from reference TRBV18 and TRBJ2-7, is NAGVMQNPRHLVRRRGQEARLRCSPMKGHSHVYWYRQLPEEGLKFMVYLQKENIIDESGMPKERFSAEFPKEGPSILRIQQVVRGDSAAYFCASSQGRDRGTYYEQYFGPGTRLTVT.